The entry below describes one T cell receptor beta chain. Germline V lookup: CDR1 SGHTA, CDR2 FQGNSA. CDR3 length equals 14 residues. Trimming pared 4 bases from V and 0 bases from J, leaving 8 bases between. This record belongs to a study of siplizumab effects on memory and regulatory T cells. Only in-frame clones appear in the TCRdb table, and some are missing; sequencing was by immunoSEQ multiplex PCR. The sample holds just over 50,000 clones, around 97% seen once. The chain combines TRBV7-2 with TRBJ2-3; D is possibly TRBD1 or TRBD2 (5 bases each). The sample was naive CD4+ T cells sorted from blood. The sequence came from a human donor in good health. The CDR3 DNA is TGTGCCAGCAGCTGGGGGTCTAGCACAGATACGCAGTATTTT. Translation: CASSWGSSTDTQYF.